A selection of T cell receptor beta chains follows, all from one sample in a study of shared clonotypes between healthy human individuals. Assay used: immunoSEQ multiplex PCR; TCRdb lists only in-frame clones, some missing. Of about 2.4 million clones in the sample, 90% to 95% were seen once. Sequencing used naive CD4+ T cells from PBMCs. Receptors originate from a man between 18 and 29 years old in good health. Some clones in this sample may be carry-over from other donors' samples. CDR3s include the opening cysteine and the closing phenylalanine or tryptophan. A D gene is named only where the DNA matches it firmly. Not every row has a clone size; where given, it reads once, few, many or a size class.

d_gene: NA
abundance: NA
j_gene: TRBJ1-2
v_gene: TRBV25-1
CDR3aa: CASSVARALDIYGYTF
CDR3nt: TGTGCCAGCAGTGTAGCAAGGGCCCTCGATATCTATGGCTACACCTTC

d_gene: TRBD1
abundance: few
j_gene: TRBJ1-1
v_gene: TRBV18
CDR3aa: CASSRSQGAYTEAFF
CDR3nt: TGTGCCAGCTCACGAAGCCAGGGGGCGTACACTGAAGCTTTCTTT

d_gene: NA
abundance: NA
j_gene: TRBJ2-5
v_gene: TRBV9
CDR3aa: CASSRSGGQLGETQYF
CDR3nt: TGTGCCAGCAGCAGGAGCGGCGGGCAGCTGGGGGAGACCCAGTACTTC

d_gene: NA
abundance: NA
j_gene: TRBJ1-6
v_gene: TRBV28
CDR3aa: CASSSPQSSYNSPLHF
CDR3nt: TGTGCCAGCAGTTCCCCACAGAGCTCCTATAATTCACCCCTCCACTTT

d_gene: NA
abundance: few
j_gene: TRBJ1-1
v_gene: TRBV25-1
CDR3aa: CASSEMVSTEAFF
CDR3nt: TGTGCCAGCAGTGAGATGGTGAGCACTGAAGCTTTCTTT

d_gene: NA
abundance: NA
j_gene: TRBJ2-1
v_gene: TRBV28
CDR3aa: CASSSPNGNEQFF
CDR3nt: TGTGCCAGCAGTTCCCCCAACGGTAATGAGCAGTTCTTC

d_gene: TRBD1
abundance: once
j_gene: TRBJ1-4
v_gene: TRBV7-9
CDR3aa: CASSFGTGYLVQTNEKLFF
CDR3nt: TGTGCCAGCAGCTTTGGGACAGGGTATTTGGTTCAGACTAATGAAAAACTGTTTTTT

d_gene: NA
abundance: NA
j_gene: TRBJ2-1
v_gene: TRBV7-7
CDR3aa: CASSLGLEGYNEQFF
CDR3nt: TGTGCCAGCAGCTTGGGACTCGAAGGATACAATGAGCAGTTCTTC

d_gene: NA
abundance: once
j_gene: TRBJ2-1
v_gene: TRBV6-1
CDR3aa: CASSEAKGTRRTDEQFF
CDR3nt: TGTGCCAGCAGTGAAGCTAAAGGGACCCGAAGGACCGATGAGCAGTTCTTC

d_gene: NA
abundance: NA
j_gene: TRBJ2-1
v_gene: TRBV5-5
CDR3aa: CASSPTGTQYEQFF
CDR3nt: TGTGCCAGCAGCCCTACCGGGACACAGTATGAGCAGTTCTTC

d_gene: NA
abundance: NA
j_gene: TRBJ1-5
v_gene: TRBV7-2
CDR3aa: CASSFGTVNQPQHF
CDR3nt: TGTGCCAGCAGCTTCGGGACGGTCAATCAGCCCCAGCATTTT

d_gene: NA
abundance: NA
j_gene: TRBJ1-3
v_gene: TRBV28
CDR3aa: CASMTPGASGNTIYF
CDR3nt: TGTGCCAGCATGACTCCTGGGGCCTCTGGAAACACCATATATTTT

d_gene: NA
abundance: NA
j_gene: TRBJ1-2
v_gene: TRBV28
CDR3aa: CASRGFGQNYGYTF
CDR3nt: TGTGCCAGCAGAGGATTCGGACAAAACTATGGCTACACCTTC

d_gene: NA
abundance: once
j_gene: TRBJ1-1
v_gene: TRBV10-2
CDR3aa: CASSETLDRLNTEAFF
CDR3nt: TGCGCCAGCAGTGAGACCCTGGACAGATTGAACACTGAAGCTTTCTTT

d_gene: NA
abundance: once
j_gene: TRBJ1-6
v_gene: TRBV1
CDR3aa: CTSSFDRYNSPLHF
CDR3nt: TGCACCAGCAGTTTCGACAGGTACAATTCACCCCTCCACTTT

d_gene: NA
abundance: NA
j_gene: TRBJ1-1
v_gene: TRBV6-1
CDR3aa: CASSVGGGGTEAFF
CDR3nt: TGTGCCAGCAGTGTTGGGGGCGGAGGCACTGAAGCTTTCTTT

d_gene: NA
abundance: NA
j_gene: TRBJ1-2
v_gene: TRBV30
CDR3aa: CAWSQGYGYTF
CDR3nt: TGTGCCTGGAGTCAGGGATATGGCTACACCTTC

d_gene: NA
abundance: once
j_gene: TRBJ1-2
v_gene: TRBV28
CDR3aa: CASSFQGISRGYTF
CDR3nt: TGTGCCAGCAGTTTCCAGGGGATCTCACGTGGCTACACCTTC

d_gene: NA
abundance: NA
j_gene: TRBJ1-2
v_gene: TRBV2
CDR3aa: CASSAREYGYTF
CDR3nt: TGTGCCAGCAGCGCCAGAGAATATGGCTACACCTTC

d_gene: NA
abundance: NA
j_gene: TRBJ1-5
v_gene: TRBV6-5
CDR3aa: CASSYSTAQPQHF
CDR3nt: TGTGCCAGCAGTTACTCGACGGCTCAGCCCCAGCATTTT

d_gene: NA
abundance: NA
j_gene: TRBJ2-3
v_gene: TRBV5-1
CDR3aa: CASSLEGRGTDTQYF
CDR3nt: TGCGCCAGCAGCTTAGAAGGCCGGGGGACAGATACGCAGTATTTT

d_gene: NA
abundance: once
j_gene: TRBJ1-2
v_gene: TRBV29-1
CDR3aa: CSGDRRDIVNYGYTF
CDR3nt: TGCAGCGGTGACCGCCGGGACATCGTTAACTATGGCTACACCTTC

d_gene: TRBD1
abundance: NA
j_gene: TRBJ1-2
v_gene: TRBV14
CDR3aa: CASSPRTGDGYTF
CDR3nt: TGTGCCAGCAGCCCACGGACAGGGGATGGCTACACCTTC

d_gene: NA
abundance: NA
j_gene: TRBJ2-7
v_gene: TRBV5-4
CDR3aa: CASSLDGRSGEQYF
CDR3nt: TGTGCCAGCAGCTTGGACGGTCGATCTGGGGAGCAGTACTTC

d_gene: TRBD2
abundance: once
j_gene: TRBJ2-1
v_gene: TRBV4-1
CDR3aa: CASSRGLAGPPAGEQFF
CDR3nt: TGCGCCAGCAGCCGTGGACTAGCGGGCCCTCCGGCGGGTGAGCAGTTCTTC

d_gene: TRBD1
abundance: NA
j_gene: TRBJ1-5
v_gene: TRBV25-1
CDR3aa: CASSVHTGTAGRPQHF
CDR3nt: TGTGCCAGCAGTGTCCACACCGGGACAGCAGGGAGGCCCCAGCATTTT

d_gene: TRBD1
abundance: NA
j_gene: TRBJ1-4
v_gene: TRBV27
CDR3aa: CASRVTSGGREKLFF
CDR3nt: TGTGCCAGCAGAGTTACGTCAGGGGGTCGGGAAAAACTGTTTTTT

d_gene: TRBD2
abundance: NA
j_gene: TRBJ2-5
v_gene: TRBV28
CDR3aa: CASTGTSGRGETQYF
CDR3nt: TGTGCCAGCACTGGGACTAGCGGGAGGGGAGAGACCCAGTACTTC

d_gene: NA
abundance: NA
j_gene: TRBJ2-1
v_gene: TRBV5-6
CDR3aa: CASSLRPVGDLTAYNEQFF
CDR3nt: TGTGCCAGCAGCTTGAGGCCCGTAGGGGATTTGACAGCCTACAATGAGCAGTTCTTC

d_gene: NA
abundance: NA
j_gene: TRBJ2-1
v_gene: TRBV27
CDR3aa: CASSLRGSSYNEQFF
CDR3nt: TGTGCCAGCAGTTTGAGGGGGAGCTCCTACAATGAGCAGTTCTTC

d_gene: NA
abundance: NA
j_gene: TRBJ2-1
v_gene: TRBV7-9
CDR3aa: CASRTLGEQFF
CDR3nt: TGTGCCAGCAGAACCTTAGGGGAGCAGTTCTTC

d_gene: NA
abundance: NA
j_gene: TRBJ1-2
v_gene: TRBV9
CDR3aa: CASSVVGGLWGYTF
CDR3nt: TGTGCCAGCAGCGTAGTTGGGGGATTGTGGGGCTACACCTTC

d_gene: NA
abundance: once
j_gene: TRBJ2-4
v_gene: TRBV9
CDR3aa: CASSVGIGPPVHIQYF
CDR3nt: TGTGCCAGCAGCGTAGGAATCGGCCCGCCAGTCCACATTCAGTACTTC

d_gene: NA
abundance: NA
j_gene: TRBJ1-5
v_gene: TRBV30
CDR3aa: CAWSVDSSNQPQHF
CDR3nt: TGTGCCTGGAGTGTGGACAGTAGCAATCAGCCCCAGCATTTT

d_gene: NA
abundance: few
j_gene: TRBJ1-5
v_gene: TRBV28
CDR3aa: CASSLVSVGNQPQHF
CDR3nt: TGTGCCAGCAGTTTAGTGTCCGTGGGCAATCAGCCCCAGCATTTT

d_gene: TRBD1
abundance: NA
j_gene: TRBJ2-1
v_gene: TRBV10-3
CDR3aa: CAIRGRWTGESEQFF
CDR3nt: TGTGCCATCAGGGGGCGGTGGACAGGGGAATCTGAGCAGTTCTTC

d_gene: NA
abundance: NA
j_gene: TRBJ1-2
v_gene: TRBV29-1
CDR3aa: CSVDSPWGGGYTF
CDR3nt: TGCAGCGTTGACTCTCCCTGGGGGGGCGGCTACACCTTC

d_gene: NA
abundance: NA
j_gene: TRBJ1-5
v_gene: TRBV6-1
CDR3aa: CASLGLSGQPQHF
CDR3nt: TGTGCCAGCCTGGGCCTGAGTGGTCAGCCCCAGCATTTT

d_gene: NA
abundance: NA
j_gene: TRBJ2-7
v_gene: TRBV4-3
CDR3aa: CASSQSFDSSYEQYF
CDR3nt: TGCGCCAGCAGCCAGAGCTTTGACAGTTCCTACGAGCAGTACTTC

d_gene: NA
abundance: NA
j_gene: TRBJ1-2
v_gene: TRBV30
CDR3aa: CAWSSIANYGYTF
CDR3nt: TGTGCCTGGAGCAGTATAGCTAACTATGGCTACACCTTC

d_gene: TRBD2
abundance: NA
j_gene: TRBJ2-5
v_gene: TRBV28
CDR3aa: CASRRSGTGGETQYF
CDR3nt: TGTGCCAGCAGGCGTAGCGGGACTGGGGGAGAGACCCAGTACTTC

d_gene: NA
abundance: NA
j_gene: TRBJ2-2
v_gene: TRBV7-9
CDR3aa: CASSLTPEGTGELFF
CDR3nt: TGTGCCAGCAGCTTAACTCCCGAGGGGACCGGGGAGCTGTTTTTT

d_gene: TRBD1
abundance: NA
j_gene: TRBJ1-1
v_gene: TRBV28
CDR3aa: CASSLQGGTEAFF
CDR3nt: TGTGCCAGCAGCCTACAGGGGGGTACTGAAGCTTTCTTT

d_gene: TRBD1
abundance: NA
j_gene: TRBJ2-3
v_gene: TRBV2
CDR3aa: CASRPWRTGGIDTQYF
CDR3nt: TGTGCCAGCAGACCCTGGAGGACAGGGGGGATAGATACGCAGTATTTT

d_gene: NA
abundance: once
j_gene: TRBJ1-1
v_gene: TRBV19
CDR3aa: CASSLTVNTEAFF
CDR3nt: TGTGCCAGTAGTTTAACAGTGAACACTGAAGCTTTCTTT

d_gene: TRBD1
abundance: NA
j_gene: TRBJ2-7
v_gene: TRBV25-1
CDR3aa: CASGDRGWSEQYF
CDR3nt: TGTGCCAGCGGGGACAGGGGGTGGTCCGAGCAGTACTTC

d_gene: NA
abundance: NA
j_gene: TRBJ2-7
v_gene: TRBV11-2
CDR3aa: CASSLFGPPTYSYEQYF
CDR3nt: TGTGCCAGCAGCTTATTCGGACCGCCCACGTACTCCTACGAGCAGTACTTC

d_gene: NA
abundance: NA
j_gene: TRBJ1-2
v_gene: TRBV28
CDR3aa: CASRSQSFYGYTF
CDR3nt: TGTGCCAGCAGATCTCAATCCTTCTATGGCTACACCTTC

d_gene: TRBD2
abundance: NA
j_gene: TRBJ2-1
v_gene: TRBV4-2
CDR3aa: CASSQGSWTSGSYNEQFF
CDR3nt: TGTGCCAGCAGCCAAGGATCTTGGACTAGCGGCTCCTACAATGAGCAGTTCTTC

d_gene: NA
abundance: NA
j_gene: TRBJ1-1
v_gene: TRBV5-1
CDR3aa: CASSLEQVSRAEAFF
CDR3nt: TGCGCCAGCAGCTTGGAACAGGTTTCCAGGGCTGAAGCTTTCTTT

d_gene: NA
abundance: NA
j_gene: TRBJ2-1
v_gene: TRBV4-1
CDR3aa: CASSQESSDQQFF
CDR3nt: TGCGCCAGCAGCCAAGAGTCAAGCGATCAGCAGTTCTTC

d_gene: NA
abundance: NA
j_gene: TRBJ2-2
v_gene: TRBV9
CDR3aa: CASSPLDREGGELFF
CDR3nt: TGTGCCAGCAGCCCACTCGACAGGGAGGGCGGGGAGCTGTTTTTT

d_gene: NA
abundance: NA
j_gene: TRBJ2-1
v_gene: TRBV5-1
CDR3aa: CASSFIARADYNEQFF
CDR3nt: TGCGCCAGCAGCTTCATAGCGAGGGCGGACTACAATGAGCAGTTCTTC

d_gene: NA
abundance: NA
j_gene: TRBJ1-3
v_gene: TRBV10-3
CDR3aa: CAISESGGSSGNTIYF
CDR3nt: TGTGCCATCAGTGAGTCCGGAGGCAGCTCTGGAAACACCATATATTTT